This T cell receptor beta chain stems from a study of T-cell reconstitution after alpha-beta-depleted transplantation in children. The study, taken as a whole, reports: Surviving recipient T cells and thymic progenitors underlay high day-60 TCRbeta diversity in some patients. From newly produced T cells came most of the T-cell counts and diversity one year after transplant.

Preparation of the TCRbeta library involved a method that used unique molecular identifiers. TCRdb used MiXCR to reprocess the PCR reads, holding one entry per CDR3 protein. The repertoire includes fewer than 250,000 distinct CDR3 sequences, over 15% of them detected once, and just under 45% sits in the top ten. Germline CDR1 SGHRS, CDR2 YFSETQ. The CDR3 totals 20 residues. The trim removed 1 base at V and 0 bases at J, leaving 11 bases unmatched. Remarks on this clonotype: Its target is not known.

The chain employs TRBV5-1 and TRBJ2-6; the match to TRBD1 covers 9 bases. The receptor was derived from a male patient aged 2-9 years who had a stem cell transplant for acute lymphoblastic leukemia, so the T cells may come from the graft donor. The source was PBMCs, mostly from graft donor cells, collected 360 days after TCRalphabeta/CD19-depleted stem cell transplant. The CDR3 nucleotides are TGCGCCAGCAGCTTGCCTCTACAGGGGGCCTTTCGCTCTGGGGCCAACGTCCTGACTTTC. This gives the protein CASSLPLQGAFRSGANVLTF.